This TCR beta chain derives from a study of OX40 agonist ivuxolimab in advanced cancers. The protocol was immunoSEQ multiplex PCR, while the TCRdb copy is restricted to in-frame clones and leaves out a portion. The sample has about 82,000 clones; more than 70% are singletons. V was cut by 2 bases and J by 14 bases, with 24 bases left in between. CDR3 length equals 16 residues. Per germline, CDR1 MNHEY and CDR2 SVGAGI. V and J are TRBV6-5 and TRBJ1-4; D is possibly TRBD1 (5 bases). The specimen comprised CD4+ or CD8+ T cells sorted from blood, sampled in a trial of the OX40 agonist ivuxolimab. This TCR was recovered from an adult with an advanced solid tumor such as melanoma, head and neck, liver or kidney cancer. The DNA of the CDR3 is TGTGCCAGCAGTTACCACGGCCGGGTCCCCGGGGCTTCTCTGTTTTTT. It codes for CASSYHGRVPGASLFF.